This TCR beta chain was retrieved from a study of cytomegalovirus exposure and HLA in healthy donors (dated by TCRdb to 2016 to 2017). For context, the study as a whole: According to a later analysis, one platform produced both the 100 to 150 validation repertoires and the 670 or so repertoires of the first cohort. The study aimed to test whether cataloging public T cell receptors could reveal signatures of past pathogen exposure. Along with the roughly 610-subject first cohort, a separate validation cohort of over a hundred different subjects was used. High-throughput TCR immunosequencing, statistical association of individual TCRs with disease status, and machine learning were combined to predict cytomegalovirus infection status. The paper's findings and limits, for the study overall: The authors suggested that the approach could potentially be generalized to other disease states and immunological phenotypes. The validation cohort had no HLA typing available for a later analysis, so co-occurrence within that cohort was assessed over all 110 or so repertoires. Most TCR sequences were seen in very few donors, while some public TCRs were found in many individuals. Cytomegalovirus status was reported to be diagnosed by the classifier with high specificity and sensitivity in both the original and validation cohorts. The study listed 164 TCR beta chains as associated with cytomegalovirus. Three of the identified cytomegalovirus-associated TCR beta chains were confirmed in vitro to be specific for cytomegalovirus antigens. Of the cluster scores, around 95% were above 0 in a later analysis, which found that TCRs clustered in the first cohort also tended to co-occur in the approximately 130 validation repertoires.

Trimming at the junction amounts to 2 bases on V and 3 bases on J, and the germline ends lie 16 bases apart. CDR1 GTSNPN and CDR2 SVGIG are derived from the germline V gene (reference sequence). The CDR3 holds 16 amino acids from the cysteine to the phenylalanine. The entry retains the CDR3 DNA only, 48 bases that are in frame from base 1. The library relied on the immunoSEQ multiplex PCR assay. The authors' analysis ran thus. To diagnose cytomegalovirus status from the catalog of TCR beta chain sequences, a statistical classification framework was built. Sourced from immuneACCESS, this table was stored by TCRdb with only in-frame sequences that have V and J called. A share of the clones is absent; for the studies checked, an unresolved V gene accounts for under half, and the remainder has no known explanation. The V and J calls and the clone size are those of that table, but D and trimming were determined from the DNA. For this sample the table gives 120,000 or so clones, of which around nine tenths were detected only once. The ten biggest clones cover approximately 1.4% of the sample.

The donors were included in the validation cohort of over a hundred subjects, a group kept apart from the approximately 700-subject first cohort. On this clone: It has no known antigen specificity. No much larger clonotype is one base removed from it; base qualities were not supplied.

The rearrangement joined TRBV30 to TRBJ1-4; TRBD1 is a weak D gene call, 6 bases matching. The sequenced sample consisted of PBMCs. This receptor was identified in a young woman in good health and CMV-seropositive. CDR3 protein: CAWSKAQGPANEKLFF. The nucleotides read TGTGCCTGGAGTAAAGCACAGGGTCCAGCTAATGAAAAACTGTTTTTT. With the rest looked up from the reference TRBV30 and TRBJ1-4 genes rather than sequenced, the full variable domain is SQTIHQWPATLVQPVGSPLSLECTVEGTSNPNLYWYRQAAGRGLQLLFYSVGIGQISSEVPQNLSASRPQDRQFILSSKKLLLSDSGFYLCAWSKAQGPANEKLFFGSGTQLSVL.